One sample yielded the 27 T cell receptor beta chains listed below, sequenced in a study of Graves' ophthalmopathy and Graves' hyperthyroidism. The study amplified TCR beta CDR3 regions using RNA transcripts. HTBI primers were employed in first-round RT-PCR, then a second-round multiplex PCR followed. TCRdb analysed the multiplex PCR reads with MiXCR anew, one entry per CDR3 protein. Among approximately 1.2 million distinct CDR3 sequences, approximately 35% were seen once, and the ten largest hold roughly 10%. Material for sequencing was peripheral blood or thyroid tissue (not recorded which). These receptors all stem from an adult man with Graves' hyperthyroidism.

This clonotype occurred many times. The chain uses TRBV7-9 and TRBJ1-1; D not certain. Trimming took off 6 bases at V and 4 bases at J, with 12 bases between the two ends. The length of the CDR3 is 13 residues. Per germline, CDR1 SEHNR and CDR2 FQNEAQ (reference sequence). The CDR3 DNA reads as TGTGCCAGCAGTTTCGACCATGCCACTGAAGCTTTCTTT. It is translated as CASSFDHATEAFF.

CDR3 sequence: CSGEGPYGYTF. The CDR3 region has the DNA TGCAGCGGGGAGGGCCCCTATGGCTACACCTTC. The chain links TRBV29-1 to TRBJ1-2; D not resolved. This CDR3 comprises 11 residues. Germline CDR1 reads SQVTM; CDR2 reads ANQGSEA. V lost 7 bases and J lost 4, with 10 bases in between.

The chain joins TRBV2 to TRBJ2-5, with TRBD2 identical over 14 bases. J was trimmed by 5 bases and V by 6 bases; bases with no gene match: 11. The CDR3 sequence is 17 residues long. Germline V gene lookup returns CDR1 SNHLY and CDR2 FYNNEI. The CDR3 DNA follows: TGTGCCAGCAGCCCGGGACTAGCGGGAGAAGGGGCGGAGACCCAGTACTTC. Translating gives CASSPGLAGEGAETQYF.

A word on this clonotype: A read error may account for a junction end that differs from germline. The chain uses TRBV14 and TRBJ2-7; D remains ambiguous. CDR3 length: 14 residues. The germline V gene encodes CDR1 SGHDN and CDR2 FVKESK. CDR3 sequence (DNA): TGTGCCAACAGCCAAGATAGTAGATTCTACGAGCAGTACTTC. Translating gives CANSQDSRFYEQYF.

J is TRBJ2-5 and V is TRBV5-4; 10 nucleotides agree with TRBD2. CDR3 length: 16 amino acids. CDR1 is SGHNT and CDR2 is YYREEE in the germline V gene (reference sequence). The V segment lost 4 bases and the J segment 1 base; nucleotides outside the gene matches: 7. CDR3 in DNA: TGTGCCAGCAGCCCTACTCGGACTAGCGGCCAAGAGACCCAGTACTTC. It encodes CASSPTRTSGQETQYF. Using reference TRBV5-4 and TRBJ2-5 for the parts outside the CDR3, the full variable domain is ETGVTQSPTHLIKTRGQQVTLRCSSQSGHNTVSWYQQALGQGPQFIFQYYREEENGRGNFPPRFSGLQFPNYSSELNVNALELDDSALYLCASSPTRTSGQETQYFGPGTRLLVL.

The gene calls are TRBV29-1 and TRBJ2-6; 10 bases are shared with TRBD1. The V segment lost 8 bases and the J segment 2 bases; nucleotides outside the gene matches: 9. CDR1 is SQVTM and CDR2 is ANQGSEA in the germline V gene. The length of the CDR3 is 16 residues. CDR3 sequence: CSTGQGVLPGANVLTF. In DNA, the CDR3 is TGCAGCACCGGACAGGGGGTTCTTCCTGGGGCCAACGTCCTGACTTTC.

This clonotype was picked up a small number of times. The V and J genes are TRBV7-9 and TRBJ2-7; tentative D call: TRBD1 (7 bases). CDR3 size: 16 residues. Trimming removed 1 base at V and 1 base at J, with 14 bases between. The V gene's germline CDR1 is SEHNR and CDR2 FQNEAQ (reference sequence). CDR3 sequence reads: CASSLELQGRSYEQYF. The CDR3 nucleotides read TGTGCCAGCAGCTTAGAGCTACAGGGGAGGTCCTACGAGCAGTACTTC.

This clonotype showed up many times. The chain recombines TRBV7-2 with TRBJ1-2; D remains unclear. CDR3 length: 11 amino acids. Germline-derived CDR1 and CDR2 are SGHTA and FQGNSA. The V end was cut by 8 bases, the J end by 5 bases, with 9 bases between. DNA of the CDR3: TGTGCCAGCGGACGGGATTATGGCTACACCTTC. Its translation is CASGRDYGYTF.

Many counts were recorded for this clonotype. V gene TRBV20-1 combines with J gene TRBJ2-7; D is unclear. The CDR3 loop spans 12 amino acids. From germline, CDR1 is DFQATT and CDR2 SNEGSKA (reference sequence). CDR3 sequence: CSLRPGGYEQYF. The CDR3 coding sequence is TGCAGCTTACGGCCAGGCGGCTACGAGCAGTACTTC.

V is TRBV6-5 and J is TRBJ2-5; D not resolved. The germline V and J ends were trimmed by 5 bases and 5 bases, with 15 bases remaining between them. CDR1 and CDR2 from the germline V gene are MNHEY and SVGAGI. The CDR3 sequence is 14 residues long. CDR3 nucleotide sequence: TGTGCCAGCAGTGAAGCAGGTGGCTTGGAGACCCAGTACTTC. Translated: CASSEAGGLETQYF.

This clonotype has a handful of counts. The chain combines TRBV6-2 or TRBV6-3 with TRBJ1-1; D unresolved. V was cut by 6 bases and J by 6 bases, with 11 bases left in between. The CDR3 spans 12 residues. CDR1 and CDR2 from the germline V gene are MNHEY and SVGEGT. The chain's CDR3 is CASRHPRAEAFF. The CDR3 nucleotides are TGTGCCAGCAGGCACCCCCGGGCTGAAGCTTTCTTT.

V and J are TRBV7-2 and TRBJ1-2; 10 bases fit TRBD1. Per the germline V gene, CDR1 is SGHTA and CDR2 is FQGNSA. V lost 5 bases and J lost 8; bases outside the gene matches: 8. The CDR3 has 14 amino acids. CDR3 amino acids: CASSPGQGSAGYTF. In DNA form, the CDR3 reads TGTGCCAGCAGCCCGGGACAGGGGAGTGCGGGCTACACCTTC.

This clonotype was found many times. The chain uses TRBV4-3 and TRBJ2-5; 9 bases are shared with TRBD2. The CDR3 covers 15 residues. Per the germline V gene, CDR1 is LGHNA and CDR2 is YSLEER. V dropped 1 base and J dropped 3; count of bases not matched to a gene: 3. DNA of the CDR3: TGCGCCAGCAGCCAAGCGGGACTAGCTAAAGAGACCCAGTACTTC. Translating it yields CASSQAGLAKETQYF.

The chain uses TRBV6-2 or TRBV6-3 and TRBJ1-5; 9 positions match TRBD1. V gave up 8 bases and J gave up 7 bases; unmatched junction bases: 6. This CDR3 spans 13 amino acids. Looked up from germline, CDR1 is MNHEY and CDR2 is SVGEGT. The CDR3 DNA reads as TGTGCCAGCCACAGGGGGCGACGGCAGCCCCAGCATTTT. Amino acid sequence: CASHRGRRQPQHF.

A remark on this clonotype: A clone one base away is much larger, so this may be a read error. The genes are TRBV10-2 and TRBJ1-1; 7 bases align to TRBD1. Germline loops: CDR1 WSHSY, CDR2 SAAADI. The CDR3 runs 14 residues. CDR3 coding DNA: TGTGCCAGCAGACGACAGGGCCCGAACACTGAAGCTCTCTTT. It specifies CASRRQGPNTEALF.

Notes on this clonotype: This may stem from a read error, because a much larger clone lies one nucleotide away. The chain couples TRBV20-1 to TRBJ2-7; D may be TRBD2 (7 bases). V shed 5 bases and J shed 6 bases, with 23 bases lying between them. Germline V CDR1 and CDR2: DFQATT, SNEGSKA (reference sequence). This CDR3 is 15 amino acids long. CDR3 DNA: TGCAGTGCTCCAAGGGGGGGTCTAGCGCACTGCGAGCAGTACTTC. Translated, it gives CSAPRGGLAHCEQYF.

This clonotype was seen ten or more times. The rearrangement joins TRBV10-3 to TRBJ2-5, with 14 bases that match TRBD2. This CDR3 spans 15 amino acids. Trimming took 7 bases from V and 3 from J; bases not matched to a gene: 4. Germline CDR1 is ENHRY and CDR2 is SYGVKD. CDR3 sequence: CAIKPGLAGEETQYF. The CDR3 region has the DNA TGTGCCATCAAGCCGGGACTAGCGGGGGAAGAGACCCAGTACTTC.

This chain links TRBV29-1 with TRBJ1-1; D may be TRBD1 (6 bases). The CDR3 has 15 residues. CDR1 is SQVTM, CDR2 ANQGSEA, per germline. V dropped 6 bases and J dropped 2 bases, with 19 bases sitting between them. CDR3 DNA: TGCAGCGTGGGGGACATCGGTAGGGTTAACACTGAAGCTTTCTTT. Translated, it gives CSVGDIGRVNTEAFF.

This rearrangement joins TRBV25-1 to TRBJ2-5; TRBD1 matches 8 bases. Germline lookup yields CDR1 MGHDK and CDR2 SYGVNS. J lost 5 bases, V lost 5 bases, and 7 bases had no gene match. This CDR3 is built from 14 residues. The DNA of the CDR3 is TGTGCCAGCAGTCACCCAGGGGGCTGGGAGACCCAGTACTTC. It specifies CASSHPGGWETQYF.

This clonotype came up many times. This chain uses TRBV10-3 with TRBJ2-7; D might be TRBD1 (6 bases). Per germline, CDR1 ENHRY and CDR2 SYGVKD. The CDR3 length is 15 residues. V lost 9 bases and J lost 6, with 24 bases in between. The CDR3 is CAIRGSGPQGREQYF. CDR3 coding DNA: TGTGCCATAAGGGGCTCCGGGCCCCAGGGGCGCGAGCAGTACTTC.

This chain joins TRBV19 and TRBJ1-5; tentatively, D is TRBD1 (6 bases). This CDR3 has 11 residues. Trimming cost V 5 bases and J 12 bases, with 11 bases left between them. Germline V gives CDR1 LNHDA, CDR2 SQIVND (reference sequence). CDR3 protein: CASSYGGRQHF. The CDR3 DNA follows: TGTGCCAGTAGTTACGGGGGCCGCCAGCATTTT.

On this clonotype: Mismatch with germline at one junction end may stem from a read error. In nucleotides, the CDR3 is TGTGCCTGCAGCGCTGGGCCAGGGGGGAAATACGAGCAGTACTTC. The encoded protein is CACSAGPGGKYEQYF. The gene calls are TRBV2 and TRBJ2-7; TRBD1 might be the D (7 bases). This CDR3 is built from 15 residues. In germline, CDR1 is SNHLY, CDR2 FYNNEI. The full variable domain, its missing parts supplied by reference TRBV2 and TRBJ2-7, is EPEVTQTPSHQVTQMGQEVILRCVPISNHLYFYWYRQILGQKVEFLVSFYNNEISEKSEIFDDQFSVERPDGSNFTLKIRSTKLEDSAMYFCACSAGPGGKYEQYFGPGTRLTVT.

The chain couples TRBV20-1 to TRBJ1-3; D is undetermined. Trimming stripped 1 base from V and 0 bases from J, with 10 bases between. This CDR3 has 15 residues. Germline-derived CDR1 and CDR2 are DFQATT and SNEGSKA (reference sequence). The CDR3 loop reads CSARVGRLSGNTIYF. The CDR3 DNA reads TGCAGTGCTAGAGTCGGCAGGCTCTCTGGAAACACCATATATTTT.

The V and J genes are TRBV20-1 and TRBJ2-7; 7 bases line up with TRBD1. This CDR3 comprises 15 residues. The V and J ends lost 0 bases and 0 bases, in that order; junction bases with no gene match: 5. Germline CDR1 and CDR2: DFQATT and SNEGSKA (reference sequence). CDR3 protein: CSARDDRASSYEQYF. The CDR3 coding sequence is TGCAGTGCTAGAGACGACAGGGCTTCCTCCTACGAGCAGTACTTC.

This clonotype has a handful of counts. The chain recombines TRBV4-3 with TRBJ2-7; 8 positions agree with TRBD1. The germline V gene encodes CDR1 LGHNA and CDR2 YSLEER. V shed 0 bases, J shed 5 bases, and the junction held 3 bases outside the gene matches. The CDR3 is made up of 14 amino acids. In nucleotides, the CDR3 is TGCGCCAGCAGCCAAGAGGACAGGGTCCACGAGCAGTACTTC. Its protein is CASSQEDRVHEQYF.

This clonotype was observed a few times. The V and J genes are TRBV11-2 and TRBJ2-7; TRBD1 matches at 9 bases. This CDR3 contains 16 residues. CDR1 is SGHAT and CDR2 is FQNNGV in the germline V gene. The trim removed 8 bases at V and 3 bases at J, leaving 14 bases unmatched. The CDR3 DNA reads as TGTGCCAGCCACGCACTCGGGACAGGGACAATCTACGAGCAGTACTTC. This encodes CASHALGTGTIYEQYF. Variable domain in full (rest from reference TRBV11-2 and TRBJ2-7): EAGVAQSPRYKIIEKRQSVAFWCNPISGHATLYWYQQILGQGPKLLIQFQNNGVVDDSQLPKDRFSAERLKGVDSTLKIQPAKLEDSAVYLCASHALGTGTIYEQYFGPGTRLTVT.

This clonotype was observed many times. V is TRBV24-1 and J is TRBJ1-6; no definite D call. Trimming cost V 12 bases and J 9 bases, with 14 bases left between them. The CDR3 loop spans 12 amino acids. Per the germline V gene, CDR1 is KGHDR and CDR2 is SFDVKD. CDR3 loop: CAASTPGSPLHF. In DNA, the CDR3 is TGTGCCGCGTCGACCCCCGGTTCACCCCTCCACTTT.